Following are 7 T cell receptor beta chains from one sample sequenced in a study of PD-L1 blockade in urothelial cancer (dated by TCRdb to 2016 to 2017). The library was obtained by the immunoSEQ multiplex PCR assay. TCRdb took over this immuneACCESS table, retaining in-frame rearrangements with V and J assigned. Such tables are incomplete; in checked studies, under half of the missing clones stem from an unresolved V gene, and the remainder is unexplained. For this sample the table gives under 70,000 clones, of which roughly four fifths were detected only once. The ten top clones hold 1.6% of the sample. The meaning of the sample's time point label: pretreatment peripheral blood. This sample comprised PBMCs, obtained around atezolizumab (anti-PD-L1) treatment. Every receptor here comes from a man between 65 and 80 years old with urothelial cancer.

In nucleotides, the CDR3 is TGTGCCAGCAGCGCCAACAGCGGGGGCCCCGGGGAGCTGTTTTTT. Amino acids: CASSANSGGPGELFF. The V and J genes are TRBV2 and TRBJ2-2; 8 bases are a match to TRBD2. Unmatched junction bases numbered 9, after V lost 6 bases and J lost 6 bases. The CDR3 is made up of 15 amino acids. Looked up from germline, CDR1 is SNHLY and CDR2 is FYNNEI.

This clone showed up just once. The rearrangement links TRBV4-3 to TRBJ2-1; D unresolved. V lost 1 base and J lost 9, with 13 bases in between. The V gene's germline CDR1 is LGHNA and CDR2 YSLEER. The CDR3 extends over 14 amino acids. CDR3 nucleotides: TGCGCCAGCAGCCAAGGTGTATCAGGTGGTGAGCAGTTCTTC. Amino acids: CASSQGVSGGEQFF.

This rearrangement joins TRBV19 to TRBJ1-2; 8 bases are shared with TRBD1. This CDR3 is 14 amino acids long. The V gene end was trimmed by 4 bases and the J gene end by 6 bases; junction bases not matched to a gene: 7. Germline V CDR1 and CDR2: LNHDA, SQIVND (reference sequence). The CDR3 region is CASSTDRQGNGYTF. CDR3 sequence (DNA): TGTGCCAGTAGTACCGATCGACAGGGGAATGGCTACACCTTC.

The chain employs TRBV5-4 and TRBJ2-2; D possibly corresponds to TRBD1 (7 bases). The length of the CDR3 is 15 residues. The germline V and J ends were trimmed by 4 bases and 6 bases, with 16 bases remaining between them. CDR1 is SGHNT, CDR2 YYREEE, per germline (reference sequence). CDR3 loop: CASSKGTGEAGELFF. In DNA, the CDR3 is TGTGCCAGCAGCAAGGGAACAGGGGAGGCCGGGGAGCTGTTTTTT.

The V call is TRBV5-5, the J call TRBJ2-1, with 11 bases aligning to TRBD2. Trimming cost V 1 base and J 5 bases; bases outside gene matches: 2. Germline V gives CDR1 SGHKS, CDR2 YYEKEE (reference sequence). The CDR3 length is 15 residues. The CDR3 DNA follows: TGTGCCAGCAGCTTGACTAGCGGGAGAAACAATGAGCAGTTCTTC. This translates into CASSLTSGRNNEQFF.

The V call is TRBV9, the J call TRBJ2-3; TRBD2 agrees at 7 bases. V lost 1 base, J lost 6 bases, and 8 bases stayed unmatched. This CDR3 has 15 residues. Germline values: CDR1 SGDLS, CDR2 YYNGEE. The CDR3 region is CASSVTGGYSDTQYF. The CDR3 nucleotides read TGTGCCAGCAGCGTAACGGGAGGATATAGCGATACGCAGTATTTT.

This chain connects TRBV6-6 to TRBJ1-1; 7 bases match TRBD1. The junction had 5 bases not matched to a gene; V was cut back by 6 bases and J by 1 base. CDR1 MNHNY and CDR2 SVGAGI come from the germline V gene (reference sequence). The CDR3 consists of 14 residues. Here the CDR3 reads CASRAGTENTEAFF. The CDR3 bases are TGTGCCAGCAGGGCCGGGACAGAGAACACTGAAGCTTTCTTT.